The 10 T cell receptor beta chains reported below all come from one sample, sequenced in a study of T cells after yellow fever vaccination. TCRdb analysed the 5' RACE reads with MiXCR anew, one entry per CDR3 protein. The sample comprises about 340,000 distinct CDR3 sequences, under 15% of which are singletons, and 2.5% to 4% rests with the top ten. Sequencing used CD4+ T cells sorted from PBMCs, obtained 15 days after the yellow fever booster vaccination. All receptors derive from a man younger than 30 who received the YFV17D yellow fever vaccine.

This chain connects TRBV20-1 to TRBJ2-1, with unresolved D. CDR1 is DFQATT and CDR2 is SNEGSKA in the germline V gene (reference sequence). This CDR3 has 14 amino acids. Trimming stripped 6 bases from V and 9 bases from J, with 21 bases between. The CDR3 sequence is CSAPLVGGFGEQFF. The CDR3 DNA follows: TGCAGTGCCCCCTTGGTCGGTGGTTTCGGTGAGCAGTTCTTC.

The chain combines TRBV7-2 with TRBJ2-7; D not certain. The CDR3 is 18 amino acids. V shed 1 base and J shed 1 base, with 20 bases lying between them. The V gene's germline CDR1 is SGHTA and CDR2 FQGNSA. The CDR3 is CASSLGVLKDRRSYEQYV. The CDR3 coding sequence is TGTGCCAGCAGCTTAGGGGTTCTAAAGGACCGACGATCCTACGAGCAGTACGTC.

This clonotype showed up many times. The chain carries TRBV7-9 and TRBJ2-3, with 7 bases that match TRBD2. CDR3 length: 14 amino acids. V shed 2 bases and J 5 bases; nucleotides not matched to a gene: 4. Germline-derived CDR1 and CDR2 are SEHNR and FQNEAQ (reference sequence). The CDR3 sequence: CASSLTGGLDTQYF. Here the CDR3 DNA reads TGTGCCAGCAGCTTAACGGGGGGTCTAGATACGCAGTATTTT.

This clonotype was detected many times. V gene TRBV7-9 combines with J gene TRBJ1-4; 7 bases match TRBD1. Germline CDR1 is SEHNR and CDR2 is FQNEAQ (reference sequence). With V trimmed by 4 bases and J by 8 bases, 10 bases remained unmatched. The CDR3 totals 15 residues. Here the CDR3 DNA reads TGTGCCAGCAGCTCACTAGGGGGCCTGTTCGAAAAACTGTTTTTT. Its translation is CASSSLGGLFEKLFF.

This clonotype was seen only a few times. This chain joins TRBV24-1 and TRBJ2-3; 7 bases line up with TRBD2. Germline loops: CDR1 KGHDR, CDR2 SFDVKD. This CDR3 is built from 16 residues. CDR3 nucleotides: TGTGCTCGAAAACGTAGCGTTAGCGGGAGCACAGATACGCAGTATTTT. Amino acid sequence: CARKRSVSGSTDTQYF.

The gene calls are TRBV2 and TRBJ1-2, with D tentatively TRBD1 (6 bases). In germline, CDR1 is SNHLY, CDR2 FYNNEI. There are 13 residues in the CDR3. Trimming took 8 bases from V and 5 from J, leaving 15 bases between them. CDR3 DNA sequence: TGTGCCAGCTCCGGGGGGGGCGCTTATGGCTACACCTTC. As protein: CASSGGGAYGYTF.

This clonotype was seen only a few times. The genes are TRBV9 and TRBJ2-3, with D unclear. Trimming removed 1 base at V and 4 bases at J, with 10 bases between. The CDR3 sequence is 14 residues long. From germline, CDR1 is SGDLS and CDR2 YYNGEE. The CDR3 spells CASSVSAIADTQYF. Here the CDR3 DNA reads TGTGCCAGCAGCGTAAGCGCGATCGCAGATACGCAGTATTTT.

This chain connects TRBV7-2 to TRBJ1-4; D may be TRBD1 (6 bases). CDR1 is SGHTA and CDR2 is FQGNSA in the germline V gene. The CDR3 extends over 14 amino acids. V shed 6 bases and J shed 10 bases, with 18 bases lying between them. The CDR3 DNA is TGTGCCAGCAGAACGGATTTGCAGGGGAGAAAACTGTTTTTT. Its translation is CASRTDLQGRKLFF.

This clonotype appeared a few times. CDR3 amino acids: CAISGERYGYTF. The CDR3 coding sequence is TGTGCCATCAGTGGGGAACGCTATGGCTACACCTTC. This chain connects TRBV10-3 to TRBJ1-2, with D unresolved. CDR3 length equals 12 residues. The germline gives CDR1 ENHRY, CDR2 SYGVKD. V was pared by 4 bases and J by 4 bases, with 7 bases between.

This clonotype was seen a handful of times. V is TRBV6-2 or TRBV6-3 and J is TRBJ2-7; D perhaps matches TRBD1 (5 bases). Germline CDR1 and CDR2: MNHEY and SVGEGT. V lost 5 bases, J lost 0 bases, and 17 bases lay in between. The CDR3 totals 16 residues. The CDR3 loop is CASSRPQARSSYEQYV. CDR3 nucleotide sequence: TGTGCCAGCAGTCGGCCACAGGCGAGGAGCTCCTACGAGCAGTACGTC.